The present entry profiles one T cell receptor (beta chain) with its context. The CDR3 is 13 residues long. Germline V CDR1 and CDR2: MNHEY, SVGAGI. The V end was cut by 8 bases, the J end by 7 bases, with 12 bases between. The source of the sample is a study of T cell responses to AZD1222 COVID-19 vaccine. Sequencing used immunoSEQ multiplex PCR; TCRdb keeps in-frame clones, though not all of them. The repertoire holds around 130,000 clones, with nearly 90% as singletons. This material consisted of peripheral blood, taken 28 days after the second AZD1222 dose. This sequence originates from an adult who received the AZD1222 COVID-19 vaccine. V usage is TRBV6-5 and J usage is TRBJ1-6; D is unclear. CDR3 loop: CASVTTDNSPLHF. In nucleotides, the CDR3 is TGTGCCAGCGTGACTACGGACAATTCACCCCTCCACTTT.